Reported below is one T cell receptor (beta chain). The antigen it recognizes is unknown. Per-nucleotide qualities are absent, and no much larger clonotype sits a single base away. These data originate in a study of blood T cell repertoires in COVID-19 (dated by TCRdb to 2018 to 2020). At the level of the whole study: Collaborator samples came from the United States, Italy and Spain and covered acute and convalescent phases of COVID-19. The repertoires were released in a freely available public database intended as a resource for research on the immune response to SARS-CoV-2. The samples were drawn from the first 160 participants of the ongoing ImmuneRACE study and from roughly 1,300 subjects provided by 6 global collaborators. Where available, HLA class I and class II types were taken from metadata supplied by the sample provider and were not determined by assay-based typing. Nearly every sample came with metadata listing a de-identified subject ID, COVID-19 status, age in years and sex. Subjects who had been exposed to COVID-19, were actively infected with it, or had recovered from it provided the deeply sampled blood TCRbeta repertoires that made up the dataset. The prospective study material was composed of cDNA or gDNA derived from T cells, B-cell-depleted T cells, or PBMCs.

Paper-wide results and their limitations: The quantity of clinical and demographic metadata differed by source and by participant and was supplied without curation.

The immunoSEQ Assay, a bias-controlled multiplex PCR, was used to amplify TCRbeta CDR3 regions from genomic DNA. The paper's processing steps were these. The number of nucleated cells in each sample was estimated by amplification of reference gene primers within the assay. To quantify the absolute abundance of each unique TCRbeta CDR3 rearrangement, sequence reads were collapsed and filtered. For each sample, productive Simpson clonality was calculated by taking the square root of Simpson's diversity index across productive rearrangements. In TCRdb, the immuneACCESS table is reduced to in-frame sequences with V and J assigned. These tables do not hold every clone; where another copy was compared, an unresolved V gene accounts for under half, and the others remain unexplained. The V and J calls and clone size were taken over from that table, and D and trimming were inferred from the DNA. The table for this sample lists 400,000 to 550,000 clones; 80% to 90% of them were counted only once. The ten largest clones represent about 4.5% of the sample.

The collaborating institutions used their own protocols to collect whole blood in K2EDTA tubes. For TCRbeta analysis, collaborators shipped samples in one of three forms: frozen whole blood, isolated PBMCs, or DNA extracted from either of those sample types. This TCR was recovered from a woman in her twenties or thirties with acute or convalescent COVID-19. The sequencing sample was made of peripheral blood.

The DNA sequence follows: TGTGCCAGCAGTCCATCTCCGGGACAGGGGAAGGAGGAGACCCAGTACTTC. This encodes CASSPSPGQGKEETQYF. Recombination linked TRBV6-6 to TRBJ2-5; TRBD1 agrees with 10 junctional bases. The CDR3 runs 17 amino acids, cysteine and phenylalanine included. This entry keeps only the CDR3 DNA: 51 bases, framed from base 1. The germline V and J ends show losses of 5 bases and 5 bases respectively, and no gene match explains 14 bases of the junction. The germline V gene (reference sequence) yields MNHNY for CDR1 and SVGAGI for CDR2.